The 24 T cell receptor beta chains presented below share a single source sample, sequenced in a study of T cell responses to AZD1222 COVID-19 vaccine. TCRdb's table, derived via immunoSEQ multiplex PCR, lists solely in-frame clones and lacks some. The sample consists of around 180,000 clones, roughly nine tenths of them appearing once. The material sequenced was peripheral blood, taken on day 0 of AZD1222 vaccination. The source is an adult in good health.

CDR3 sequence: CASSRGPGELFF. DNA for the CDR3: TGTGCCAGCAGTAGGGGGCCCGGGGAGCTGTTTTTT. This chain uses TRBV12-3 or TRBV12-4 with TRBJ2-2; TRBD1 matches 7 bases. The CDR3 totals 12 residues. V dropped 5 bases and J dropped 6; count of bases not matched to a gene: 0.

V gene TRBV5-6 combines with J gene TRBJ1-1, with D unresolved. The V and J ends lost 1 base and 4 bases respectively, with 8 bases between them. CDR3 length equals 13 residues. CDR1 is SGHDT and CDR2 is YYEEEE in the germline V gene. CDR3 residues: CASSLPTGTEAFF. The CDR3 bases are TGTGCCAGCAGCTTGCCGACGGGCACTGAAGCTTTCTTT.

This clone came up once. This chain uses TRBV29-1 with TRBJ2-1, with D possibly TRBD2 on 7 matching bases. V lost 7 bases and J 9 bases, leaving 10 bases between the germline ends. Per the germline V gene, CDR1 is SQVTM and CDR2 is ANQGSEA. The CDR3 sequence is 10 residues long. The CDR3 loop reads CSGGGFEQFF. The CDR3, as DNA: TGCAGCGGGGGGGGCTTTGAGCAGTTCTTC.

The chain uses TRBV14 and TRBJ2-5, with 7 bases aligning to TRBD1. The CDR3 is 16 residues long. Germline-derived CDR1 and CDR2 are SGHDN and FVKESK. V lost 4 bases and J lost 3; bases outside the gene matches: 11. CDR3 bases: TGTGCCAGCAGCCTCAAACCGGGACAGAAAAAAGAGACCCAGTACTTC. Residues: CASSLKPGQKKETQYF.

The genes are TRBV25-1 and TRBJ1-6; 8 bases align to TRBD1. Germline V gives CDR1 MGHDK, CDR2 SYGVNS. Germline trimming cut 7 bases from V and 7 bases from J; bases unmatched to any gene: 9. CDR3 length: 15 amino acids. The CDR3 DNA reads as TGTGCCAGCACCCAGGGGGCGTACCAGAATTCACCCCTCCACTTT. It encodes CASTQGAYQNSPLHF.

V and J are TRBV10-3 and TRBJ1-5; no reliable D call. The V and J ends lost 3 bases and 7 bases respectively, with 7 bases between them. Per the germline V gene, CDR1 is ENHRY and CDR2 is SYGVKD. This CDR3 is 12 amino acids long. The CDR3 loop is CAISEREQPQHF. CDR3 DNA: TGTGCCATCAGTGAAAGGGAGCAGCCCCAGCATTTT.

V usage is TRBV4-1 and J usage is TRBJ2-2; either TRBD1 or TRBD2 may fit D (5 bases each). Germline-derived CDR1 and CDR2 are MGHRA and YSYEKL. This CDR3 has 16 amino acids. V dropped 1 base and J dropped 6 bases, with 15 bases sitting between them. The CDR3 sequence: CASSQVGVRGPGELFF. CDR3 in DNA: TGCGCCAGCAGCCAAGTCGGGGTCCGGGGCCCCGGGGAGCTGTTTTTT.

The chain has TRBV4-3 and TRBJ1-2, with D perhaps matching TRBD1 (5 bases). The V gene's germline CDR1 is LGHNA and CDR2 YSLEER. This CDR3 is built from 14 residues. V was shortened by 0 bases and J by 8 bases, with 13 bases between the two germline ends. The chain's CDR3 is CASSQELRAHGYTF. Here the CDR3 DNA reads TGCGCCAGCAGCCAAGAGCTCAGGGCTCACGGCTACACCTTC.

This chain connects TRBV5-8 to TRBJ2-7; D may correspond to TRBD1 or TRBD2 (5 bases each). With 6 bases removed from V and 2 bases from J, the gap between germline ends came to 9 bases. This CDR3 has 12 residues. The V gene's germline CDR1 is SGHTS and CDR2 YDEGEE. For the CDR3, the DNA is TGTGCCAGCAACCGGGGCCCCTACGAGCAGTACTTC. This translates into CASNRGPYEQYF.

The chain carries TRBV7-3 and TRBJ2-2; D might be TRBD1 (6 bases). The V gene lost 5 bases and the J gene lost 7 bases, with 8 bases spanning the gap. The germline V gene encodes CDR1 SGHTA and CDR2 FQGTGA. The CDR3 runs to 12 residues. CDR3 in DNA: TGTGCCAGCAGCACAGGGAACGGGGAGCTGTTTTTT. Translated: CASSTGNGELFF.

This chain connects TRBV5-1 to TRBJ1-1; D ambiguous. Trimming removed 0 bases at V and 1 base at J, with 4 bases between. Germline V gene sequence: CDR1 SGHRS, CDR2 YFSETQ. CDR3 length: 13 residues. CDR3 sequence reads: CASSLVPNTEAFF. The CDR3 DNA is TGCGCCAGCAGCTTGGTACCGAACACTGAAGCTTTCTTT. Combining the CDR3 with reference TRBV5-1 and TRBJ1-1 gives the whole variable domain KAGVTQTPRYLIKTRGQQVTLSCSPISGHRSVSWYQQTPGQGLQFLFEYFSETQRNKGNFPGRFSGRQFSNSRSEMNVSTLELGDSALYLCASSLVPNTEAFFGQGTRLTVV.

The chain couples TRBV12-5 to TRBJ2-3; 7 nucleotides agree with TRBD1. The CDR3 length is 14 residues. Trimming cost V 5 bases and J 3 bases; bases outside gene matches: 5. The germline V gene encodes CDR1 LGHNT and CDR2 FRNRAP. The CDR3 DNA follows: TGTGCTAGTGGTACCAGACAGGGTACAGATACGCAGTATTTT. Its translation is CASGTRQGTDTQYF.

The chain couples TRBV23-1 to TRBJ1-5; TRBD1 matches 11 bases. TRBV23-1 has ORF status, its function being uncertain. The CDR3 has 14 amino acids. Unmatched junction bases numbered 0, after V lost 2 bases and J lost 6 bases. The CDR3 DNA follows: TGCGCCAGCAGTCAAGGGACAGGGGGTCAGCCCCAGCATTTT. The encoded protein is CASSQGTGGQPQHF.

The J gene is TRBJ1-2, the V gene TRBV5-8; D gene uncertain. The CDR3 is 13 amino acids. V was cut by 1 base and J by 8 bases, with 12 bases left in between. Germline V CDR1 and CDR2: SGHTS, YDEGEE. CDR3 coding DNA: TGTGCCAGCAGCTTGAGACCACCGAGCGGCTACACCTTC. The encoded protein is CASSLRPPSGYTF.

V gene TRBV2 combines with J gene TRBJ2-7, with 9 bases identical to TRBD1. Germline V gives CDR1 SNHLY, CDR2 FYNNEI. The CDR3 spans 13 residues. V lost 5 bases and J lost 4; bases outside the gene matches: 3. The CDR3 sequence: CASSSGTGYEQYF. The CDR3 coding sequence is TGTGCCAGCAGTTCTGGGACAGGGTACGAGCAGTACTTC. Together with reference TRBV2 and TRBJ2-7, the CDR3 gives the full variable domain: EPEVTQTPSHQVTQMGQEVILRCVPISNHLYFYWYRQILGQKVEFLVSFYNNEISEKSEIFDDQFSVERPDGSNFTLKIRSTKLEDSAMYFCASSSGTGYEQYFGPGTRLTVT.

The CDR3 region is CASRGNEKLFF. In DNA, the CDR3 is TGTGCCAGCAGGGGGAATGAAAAACTGTTTTTT. The chain joins TRBV27 to TRBJ1-4; D gene ambiguous. CDR1 MNHEY and CDR2 SMNVEV come from the germline V gene (reference sequence). V was pared by 6 bases and J by 5 bases, with 4 bases between. The CDR3 totals 11 residues.

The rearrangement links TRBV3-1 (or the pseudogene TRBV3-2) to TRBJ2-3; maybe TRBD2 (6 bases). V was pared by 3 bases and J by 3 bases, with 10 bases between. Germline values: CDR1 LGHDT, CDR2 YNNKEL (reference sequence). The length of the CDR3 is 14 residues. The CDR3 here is CASSQGTGTDTQYF. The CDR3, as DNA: TGTGCCAGCAGCCAGGGGACTGGGACAGATACGCAGTATTTT.

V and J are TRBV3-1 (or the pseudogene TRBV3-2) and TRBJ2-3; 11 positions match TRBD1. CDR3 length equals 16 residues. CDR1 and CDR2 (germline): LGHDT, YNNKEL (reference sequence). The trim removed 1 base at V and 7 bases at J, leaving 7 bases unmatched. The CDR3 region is CASSQVRTGGRNTQYF. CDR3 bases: TGTGCCAGCAGCCAAGTAAGGACAGGGGGCAGGAATACGCAGTATTTT.

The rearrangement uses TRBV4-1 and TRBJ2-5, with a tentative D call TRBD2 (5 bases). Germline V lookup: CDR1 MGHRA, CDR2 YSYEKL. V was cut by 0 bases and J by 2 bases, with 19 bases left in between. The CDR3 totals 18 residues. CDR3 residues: CASSQDFFEGLHQETQYF. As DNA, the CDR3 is TGCGCCAGCAGCCAAGATTTTTTCGAGGGCTTGCATCAAGAGACCCAGTACTTC.

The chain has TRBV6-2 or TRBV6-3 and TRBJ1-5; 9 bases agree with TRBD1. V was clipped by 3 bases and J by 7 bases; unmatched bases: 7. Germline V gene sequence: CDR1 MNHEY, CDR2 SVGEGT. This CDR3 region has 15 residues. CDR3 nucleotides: TGTGCCAGCAGTTATGGGGGACAGGGCTGGCAGCCCCAGCATTTT. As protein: CASSYGGQGWQPQHF.

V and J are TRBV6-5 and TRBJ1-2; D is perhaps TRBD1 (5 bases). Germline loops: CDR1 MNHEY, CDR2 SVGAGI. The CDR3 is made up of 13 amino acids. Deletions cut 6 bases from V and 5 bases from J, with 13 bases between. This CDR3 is CASRSVQGYGYTF. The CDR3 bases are TGTGCCAGCAGGTCGGTCCAGGGATATGGCTACACCTTC.

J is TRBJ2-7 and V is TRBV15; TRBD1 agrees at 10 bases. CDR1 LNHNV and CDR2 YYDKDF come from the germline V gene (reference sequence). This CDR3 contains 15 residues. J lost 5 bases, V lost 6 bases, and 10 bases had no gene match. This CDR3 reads CATRPGDRGVHEQYF. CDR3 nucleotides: TGTGCCACCAGGCCGGGGGACAGGGGAGTCCACGAGCAGTACTTC.

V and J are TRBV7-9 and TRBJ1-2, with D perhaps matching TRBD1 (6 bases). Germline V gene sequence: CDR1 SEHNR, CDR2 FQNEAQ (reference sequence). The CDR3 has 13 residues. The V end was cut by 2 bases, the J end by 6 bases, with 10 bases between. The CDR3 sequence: CASSLRGGHGYTF. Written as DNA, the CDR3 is TGTGCCAGCAGCTTAAGAGGGGGGCATGGCTACACCTTC.

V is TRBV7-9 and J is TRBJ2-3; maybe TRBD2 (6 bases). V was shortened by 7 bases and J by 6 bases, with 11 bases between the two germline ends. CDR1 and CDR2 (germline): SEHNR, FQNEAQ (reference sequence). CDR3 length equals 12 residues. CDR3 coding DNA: TGTGCCAGCACAACGCTAGCGGATACGCAGTATTTT. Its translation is CASTTLADTQYF. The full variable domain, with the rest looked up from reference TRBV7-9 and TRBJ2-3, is DTGVSQNPRHKITKRGQNVTFRCDPISEHNRLYWYRQTLGQGPEFLTYFQNEAQLEKSRLLSDRFSAERPKGSFSTLEIQRTEQGDSAMYLCASTTLADTQYFGPGTRLTVL.